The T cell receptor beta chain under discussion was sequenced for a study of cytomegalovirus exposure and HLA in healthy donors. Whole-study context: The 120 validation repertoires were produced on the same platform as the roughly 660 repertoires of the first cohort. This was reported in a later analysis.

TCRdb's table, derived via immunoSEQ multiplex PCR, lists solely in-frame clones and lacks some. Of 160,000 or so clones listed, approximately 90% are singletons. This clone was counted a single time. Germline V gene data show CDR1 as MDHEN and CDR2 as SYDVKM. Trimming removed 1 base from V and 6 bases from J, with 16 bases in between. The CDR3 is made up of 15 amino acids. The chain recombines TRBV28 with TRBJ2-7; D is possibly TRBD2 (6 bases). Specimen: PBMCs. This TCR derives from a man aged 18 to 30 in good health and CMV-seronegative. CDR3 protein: CASSLLMRRVGEQYF. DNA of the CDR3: TGTGCCAGCAGTTTATTGATGCGGAGGGTGGGCGAGCAGTACTTC.